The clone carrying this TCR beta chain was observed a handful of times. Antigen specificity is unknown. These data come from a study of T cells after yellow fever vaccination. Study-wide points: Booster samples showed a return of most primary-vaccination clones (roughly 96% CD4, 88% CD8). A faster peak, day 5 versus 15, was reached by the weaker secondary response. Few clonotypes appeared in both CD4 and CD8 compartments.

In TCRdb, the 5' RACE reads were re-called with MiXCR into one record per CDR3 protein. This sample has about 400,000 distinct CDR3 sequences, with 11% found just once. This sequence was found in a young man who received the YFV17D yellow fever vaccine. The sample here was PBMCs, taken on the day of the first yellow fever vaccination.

CDR3 in amino acids: CASSKGAGANVLTF. CDR3 in DNA: TGTGCCAGCAGTAAGGGGGCTGGGGCCAACGTCCTGACTTTC. The rearrangement joins TRBV12-3 or TRBV12-4 to TRBJ2-6; D may be TRBD1 (6 bases). The CDR3 is 14 amino acids. The ends were cut back, 5 bases at V and 2 bases at J, with 7 bases in the middle.